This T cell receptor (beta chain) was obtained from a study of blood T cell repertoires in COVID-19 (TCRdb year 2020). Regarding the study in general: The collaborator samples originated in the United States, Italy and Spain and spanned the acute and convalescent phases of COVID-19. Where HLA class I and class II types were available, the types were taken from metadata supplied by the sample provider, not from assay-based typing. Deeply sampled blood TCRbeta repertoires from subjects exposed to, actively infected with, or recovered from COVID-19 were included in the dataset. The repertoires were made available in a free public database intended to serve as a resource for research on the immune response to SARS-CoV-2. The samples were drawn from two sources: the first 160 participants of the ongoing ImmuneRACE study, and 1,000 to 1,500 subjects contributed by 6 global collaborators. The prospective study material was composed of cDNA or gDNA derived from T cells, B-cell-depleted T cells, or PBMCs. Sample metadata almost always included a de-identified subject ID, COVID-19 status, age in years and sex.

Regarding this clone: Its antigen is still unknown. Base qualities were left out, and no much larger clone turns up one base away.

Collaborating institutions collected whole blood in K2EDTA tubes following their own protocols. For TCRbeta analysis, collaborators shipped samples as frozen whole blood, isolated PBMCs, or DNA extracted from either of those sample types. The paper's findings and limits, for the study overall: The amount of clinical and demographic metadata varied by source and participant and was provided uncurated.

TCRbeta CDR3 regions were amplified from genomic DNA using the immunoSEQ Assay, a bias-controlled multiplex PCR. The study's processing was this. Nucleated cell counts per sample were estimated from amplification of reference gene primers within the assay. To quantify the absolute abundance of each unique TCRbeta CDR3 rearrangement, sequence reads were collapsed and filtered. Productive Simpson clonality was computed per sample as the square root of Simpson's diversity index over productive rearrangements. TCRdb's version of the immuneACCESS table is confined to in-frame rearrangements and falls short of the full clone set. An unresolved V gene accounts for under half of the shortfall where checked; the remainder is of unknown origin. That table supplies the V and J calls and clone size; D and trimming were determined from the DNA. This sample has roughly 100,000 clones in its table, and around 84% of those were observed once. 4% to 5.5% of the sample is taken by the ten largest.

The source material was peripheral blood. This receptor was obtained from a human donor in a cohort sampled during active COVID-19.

The DNA is as follows: TGTGCCAGCAGCGTAACAGGGGAAGGGCGCACTGAAGCTTTCTTT. Its protein is CASSVTGEGRTEAFF. Rearrangement joined TRBV5-4 to TRBJ1-1; 7 bases in the middle match TRBD1. From its cysteine to its phenylalanine, the CDR3 spans 15 amino acids. CDR3 DNA is the only sequence kept; it has 45 bases, read in frame from the first base. V has 4 bases trimmed and J has 4 bases trimmed; junction bases matching no gene number 10. CDR1 SGHNT and CDR2 YYREEE were looked up in the germline V gene (reference sequence).